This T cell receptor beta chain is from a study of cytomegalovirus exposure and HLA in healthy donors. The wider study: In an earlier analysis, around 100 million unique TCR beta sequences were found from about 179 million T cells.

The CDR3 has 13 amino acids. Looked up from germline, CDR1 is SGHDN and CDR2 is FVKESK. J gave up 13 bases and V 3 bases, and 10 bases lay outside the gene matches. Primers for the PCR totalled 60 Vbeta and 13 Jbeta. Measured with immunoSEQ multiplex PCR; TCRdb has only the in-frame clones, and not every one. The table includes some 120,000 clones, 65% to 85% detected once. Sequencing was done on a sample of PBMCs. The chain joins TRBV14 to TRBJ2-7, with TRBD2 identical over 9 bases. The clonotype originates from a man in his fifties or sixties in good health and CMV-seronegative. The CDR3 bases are TGTGCCAGCAGCCAGGGACTAGCTTTTACCCGTTACTTC. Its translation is CASSQGLAFTRYF.